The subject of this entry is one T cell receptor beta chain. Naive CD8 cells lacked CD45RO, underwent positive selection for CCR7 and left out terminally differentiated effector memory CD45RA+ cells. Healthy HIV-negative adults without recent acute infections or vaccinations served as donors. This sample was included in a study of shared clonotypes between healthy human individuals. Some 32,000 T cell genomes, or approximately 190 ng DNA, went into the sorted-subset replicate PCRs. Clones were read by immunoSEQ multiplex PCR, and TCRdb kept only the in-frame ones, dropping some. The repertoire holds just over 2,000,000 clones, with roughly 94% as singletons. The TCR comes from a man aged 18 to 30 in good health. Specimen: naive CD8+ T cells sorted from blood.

CDR3 DNA sequence: TGTGCCAGCAGCTTAAAGGCGGTCAGCACAGATACGCAGTATTTT. Translation: CASSLKAVSTDTQYF. The chain joins TRBV11-2 to TRBJ2-3, with D unresolved. From germline, CDR1 is SGHAT and CDR2 FQNNGV. CDR3 length equals 15 residues. V lost 2 bases and J 0 bases, leaving 9 bases between the germline ends.